This T cell receptor (beta chain) appears in the sequencing data of a study of blood T cell repertoires in COVID-19 (dated by TCRdb to the early 2020s). The study in broad terms: Collaborator samples came from the United States, Italy and Spain and covered acute and convalescent phases of COVID-19. Deeply sampled blood TCRbeta repertoires from subjects exposed to, actively infected with, or recovered from COVID-19 were included in the dataset. The samples were drawn from two sources: the first 160 participants of the ongoing ImmuneRACE study, and 1,254 subjects contributed by 6 global collaborators. The sample metadata nearly always contained a de-identified subject ID, COVID-19 status, age in years and sex. Where available, HLA class I and class II types were taken from metadata supplied by the sample provider and were not determined by assay-based typing. The material from the prospective study consisted of cDNA or gDNA derived from T cells, B-cell-depleted T cells, or PBMCs. The repertoires were made available in a free public database intended to serve as a resource for research on the immune response to SARS-CoV-2. What the work shows at the level of the full study, not this receptor alone: Clinical and demographic metadata were provided uncurated, with the amount varying by source and participant.

In its sample, this clone was seen once. Its antigen is not yet known. Base qualities were left out, and no much larger clone turns up one base away. The germline V gene gives CDR1 as SGHTA and CDR2 as FQGTGA. Trimming takes 1 base from V and 6 bases from J, and the germline ends sit 15 bases apart. There are 16 amino acids in the CDR3, from cysteine to phenylalanine inclusive. The DNA shown is the 48-base CDR3, in frame from base 1. The collaborating institutions used their own protocols to collect whole blood in K2EDTA tubes. For TCRbeta analysis, collaborator samples were shipped as frozen whole blood, as isolated PBMCs, or as DNA extracted from either sample type. TCRbeta CDR3 regions were amplified from genomic DNA by means of the immunoSEQ Assay, a bias-controlled multiplex PCR. The original pipeline was this. Within the assay, amplification of reference gene primers was used to estimate how many nucleated cells each sample contained. To quantify the absolute abundance of each unique TCRbeta CDR3 rearrangement, sequence reads were collapsed and filtered. For each sample, productive Simpson clonality was calculated by taking the square root of Simpson's diversity index across productive rearrangements. This is the immuneACCESS table as TCRdb keeps it, with only in-frame sequences that have V and J called. A part of the clones is gone; compared with another copy, unresolved V genes explain less than half, and the rest is unexplained. V, J and clone size are taken as reported in that table, and D and trimming were inferred from the DNA itself. The sample has under 150,000 clones on record, roughly 90% of them singletons. The ten largest clones add up to roughly 2.1% of the sample.

This clonotype was sampled from a man in his 70s with active COVID-19. The chain joins TRBV7-3 to TRBJ2-2; perhaps TRBD2 is the D gene, with 5 bases matching. The material sequenced was peripheral blood. The sequence in DNA is TGTGCCAGCAGCTTAAAGGGCCCTACGAGGGCCGGGGAGCTGTTTTTT. Its product reads: CASSLKGPTRAGELFF.